Listed below are T cell receptor beta chains from one sample, sequenced in a study of blood T cell repertoires in COVID-19. Measured with immunoSEQ multiplex PCR; TCRdb has only the in-frame clones, and not every one. This sample carries about 240,000 clones, roughly 80% of them seen once, and the ten largest clones take roughly 8%. Sequenced: peripheral blood. These receptors all stem from a woman older than 75 with COVID-19, enrolled during active disease. CDR3s include the opening cysteine and the closing phenylalanine or tryptophan. Each record gives: clone size, V gene, J gene, D gene, CDR3 DNA, CDR3 protein. A D gene is named only where the DNA matches it firmly. Some rows mark clone size as missing; the rest say once, few, many or name a class of expanded clone.

.	TRBV19	TRBJ2-3	TRBD1	TGTGCCAGTAGGCCGGACTGGACAGGGGGAGTCCGGGCGACAGATACGCAGTATTTT	CASRPDWTGGVRATDTQYF
many	TRBV5-1	TRBJ2-7	TRBD2	TGCGCCAGCAGCTTCCTGGGACTAGCGGGAGGGCCCCGGGAAGAGCAGTACTTC	CASSFLGLAGGPREEQYF
.	TRBV18	TRBJ2-5	.	TGTGCCAGCTCACCACTTAGACTAAAAGAGACCCAGTACTTC	CASSPLRLKETQYF
.	TRBV11-2	TRBJ1-2	.	TGTGCCAGCAGCCCGGGGGGAGGCGGCTACACCTTC	CASSPGGGGYTF
.	TRBV12-3/TRBV12-4	TRBJ2-5	.	TGTGCCAGCACCTGGGGGGTGGGAGAGACCCAGTACTTC	CASTWGVGETQYF
.	TRBV28	TRBJ1-5	TRBD1	TGTGCCAGCAGACCTACAGGGGGCTACAATCAGCCCCAGCATTTT	CASRPTGGYNQPQHF
.	TRBV5-1	TRBJ2-7	TRBD2	TGCGCCAGCAGCACGGGACTAGCGGGAGCCACCGAGCAGTACTTC	CASSTGLAGATEQYF
.	TRBV7-6	TRBJ1-2	TRBD1	TGTGCCAGCATCCCCTATATCACAGGGGTCTTTTTGGATGGCTACACCTTC	CASIPYITGVFLDGYTF
once	TRBV5-6	TRBJ2-5	.	TGTGCCAGCAGCCAAGGCAGGGGTGTTCGGGAGACCCAGTACTTC	CASSQGRGVRETQYF
.	TRBV19	TRBJ1-1	TRBD1	TGTGCCAGTAGTCGAACCTGGGGGACAGGGGGGACTGAAGCTTTCTTT	CASSRTWGTGGTEAFF
.	TRBV19	TRBJ2-5	.	TGTGCCAGTAGTCTACAGGGTTGGGGGGAGACCCAGTACTTC	CASSLQGWGETQYF
.	TRBV10-3	TRBJ2-2	.	TGTGCCATCAGCAAAGGACAGAGGAACACCGGGGAGCTGTTTTTT	CAISKGQRNTGELFF
.	TRBV19	TRBJ1-1	.	TGTGCCAGTAGTACGCAGAAGAACACTGAAGCTTTCTTT	CASSTQKNTEAFF
.	TRBV29-1	TRBJ1-4	TRBD1	TGCAGCGTTGCGCCTAGGGGGCTTCCTAATGAAAAACTGTTTTTT	CSVAPRGLPNEKLFF
.	TRBV20-1	TRBJ2-5	.	TGCAGTGCTAGAACATCCAAGACCCAGTACTTC	CSARTSKTQYF
.	TRBV5-6	TRBJ2-7	.	TGTGCCAGCAGCCTAGCGCAGTCCTACGAGCAGTACTTC	CASSLAQSYEQYF